The 10 T cell receptor beta chains below were found in one sample sequenced in a study of shared T cell receptors in the human thymus. Profiled with immunoSEQ multiplex PCR; TCRdb holds only in-frame clones, not every one. The profile shows about 660,000 clones, around 87% of them singletons. The same data also contributed to another study, on human thymus T cells.

What was sequenced was thymocytes. The receptors were gathered from a boy in the first two years of life with a congenital heart defect.

This clone was detected only a few times. The rearrangement uses TRBV28 and TRBJ1-3, with D unclear. Germline CDR1 and CDR2: MDHEN and SYDVKM. Trimming shortened V by 6 bases and J by 0 bases, and 9 bases separated the two germline ends. This CDR3 has 14 amino acids. In nucleotides, the CDR3 is TGTGCCAGCAGCCCCTGGCCCTCTGGAAACACCATATATTTT. It codes for CASSPWPSGNTIYF.

The genes are TRBV10-2 and TRBJ2-7; TRBD1 might be the D (6 bases). The CDR3 runs 18 residues. From germline, CDR1 is WSHSY and CDR2 SAAADI. The V gene lost 6 bases and the J gene lost 4 bases, with 28 bases spanning the gap. The CDR3 nucleotides are TGCGCCAGCAGGGAGATAACATCCAGGGGCAACCCAGCTTACGAGCAGTACTTC. Translation: CASREITSRGNPAYEQYF.

The rearrangement links TRBV27 to TRBJ2-2, with TRBD2 matching 9 bases. Trimming at V came to 6 bases and at J to 4 bases, leaving 12 bases not matched to a gene. The CDR3 has 17 amino acids. Per germline, CDR1 MNHEY and CDR2 SMNVEV (reference sequence). The CDR3 nucleotides read TGTGCCAGCAGAGGGAGGGCGGGAGGGCTACTCACCGGGGAGCTGTTTTTT. This translates into CASRGRAGGLLTGELFF.

V and J are TRBV27 and TRBJ2-2; 10 bases agree with TRBD1. CDR1 is MNHEY and CDR2 is SMNVEV in the germline V gene (reference sequence). Trimming removed 8 bases from V and 5 bases from J; junction bases left unmatched: 11. The CDR3 runs to 16 residues. DNA of the CDR3: TGTGCCAGCGGCGGTAGGGGACAGGGGTCAACCGGGGAGCTGTTTTTT. This sequence encodes CASGGRGQGSTGELFF.

V usage is TRBV4-2 and J usage is TRBJ2-3; D unresolved. This CDR3 spans 16 amino acids. Trimming took off 1 base at V and 2 bases at J, with 13 bases between the two ends. Germline CDR1 reads LGHNA; CDR2 reads YNFKEQ. The CDR3 DNA follows: TGTGCCAGCAGCCAAGGTGTGGGCTATACCACAGATACGCAGTATTTT. This gives the protein CASSQGVGYTTDTQYF.

The chain recombines TRBV11-3 with TRBJ2-5, with 9 bases lining up with TRBD2. The germline CDR1 and CDR2 sequences are SGHNT and YENEEA. J lost 1 base, V lost 5 bases, and 5 bases had no gene match. CDR3 length: 15 amino acids. The CDR3 bases are TGTGCCAGCAGCCTAAAGCGGGAGGTCCAAGAGACCCAGTACTTC. Translating gives CASSLKREVQETQYF.

This rearrangement joins TRBV4-1 to TRBJ2-1, with 13 bases matching TRBD2. V lost 4 bases to trimming and J lost 9 bases; unmatched junction nucleotides: 3. This CDR3 contains 14 residues. Germline loops: CDR1 MGHRA, CDR2 YSYEKL. As DNA, the CDR3 is TGCGCCAGCAGCCGGACTAGCGGGAGCTCTGAGCAGTTCTTC. Translation: CASSRTSGSSEQFF.

This clone was detected once. The rearrangement links TRBV5-1 to TRBJ1-1; tentative D call: TRBD1 (6 bases). Between the trimmed V and J ends, which lost 4 bases and 4 bases, there was a span of 17 bases. Germline-derived CDR1 and CDR2 are SGHRS and YFSETQ. This CDR3 has 15 amino acids. The CDR3 region has the DNA TGCGCCAGCAGCCCCCTATCAGGGGCGGGCACTGAAGCTTTCTTT. Amino acids: CASSPLSGAGTEAFF.

The V and J genes are TRBV27 and TRBJ2-5; 8 positions agree with TRBD1. This CDR3 comprises 14 residues. Germline V gene lookup returns CDR1 MNHEY and CDR2 SMNVEV (reference sequence). V shed 4 bases, J shed 5 bases, and the junction held 6 bases outside the gene matches. CDR3: CASSCQGAWETQYF. For the CDR3, the DNA is TGTGCCAGCAGTTGTCAGGGGGCCTGGGAGACCCAGTACTTC.

The chain recombines TRBV6-6 with TRBJ1-1, with D uncertain. The CDR3 totals 8 residues. The V gene lost 10 bases and the J gene lost 9 bases, with 6 bases spanning the gap. CDR1 is MNHNY, CDR2 SVGAGI, per germline (reference sequence). This chain's CDR3 is CATTKAFF. The CDR3 DNA follows: TGTGCCACCACAAAAGCTTTCTTT.